This T cell receptor (beta chain) was retrieved from a study of shared clonotypes between healthy human individuals. Trimming took off 0 bases at V and 2 bases at J, with 8 bases between the two ends. In germline, CDR1 is SGHVS, CDR2 FQNEAQ. The CDR3 has 14 amino acids. Adult donors, all healthy and HIV-negative, had no recent acute infections or vaccinations. Each sample came from a Caucasian adult donor living in Nashville, Tennessee. The repertoire was sequenced with immunoSEQ multiplex PCR; TCRdb's copy has only in-frame clones and lacks some. The sample carries some 490,000 clones, approximately 84% recorded once.

The receptor was isolated from a woman aged 40 to 49 in good health. Some clones in this sample may be carry-over from other donors' samples. The chain uses TRBV7-8 and TRBJ2-7; D is unresolved. Specimen: PBMCs. The CDR3 bases are TGTGCCAGCAGCTTAGCGGTCCCTCCCTACGAGCAGTACTTC. Its translation: CASSLAVPPYEQYF.